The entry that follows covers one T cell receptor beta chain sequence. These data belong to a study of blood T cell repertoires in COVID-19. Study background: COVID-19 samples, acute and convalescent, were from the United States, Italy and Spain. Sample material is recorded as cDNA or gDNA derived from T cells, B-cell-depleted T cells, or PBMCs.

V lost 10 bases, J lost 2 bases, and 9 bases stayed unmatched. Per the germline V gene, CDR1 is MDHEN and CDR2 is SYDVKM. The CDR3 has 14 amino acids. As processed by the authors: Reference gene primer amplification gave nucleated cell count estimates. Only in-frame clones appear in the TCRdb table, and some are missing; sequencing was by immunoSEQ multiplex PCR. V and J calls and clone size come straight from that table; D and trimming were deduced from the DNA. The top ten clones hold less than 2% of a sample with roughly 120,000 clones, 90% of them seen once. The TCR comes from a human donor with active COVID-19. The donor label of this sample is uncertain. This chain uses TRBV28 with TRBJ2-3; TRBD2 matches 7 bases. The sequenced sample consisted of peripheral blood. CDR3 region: CATRSSGHTDTQYF. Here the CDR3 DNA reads TGTGCCACGCGTTCTAGCGGTCACACAGATACGCAGTATTTT.